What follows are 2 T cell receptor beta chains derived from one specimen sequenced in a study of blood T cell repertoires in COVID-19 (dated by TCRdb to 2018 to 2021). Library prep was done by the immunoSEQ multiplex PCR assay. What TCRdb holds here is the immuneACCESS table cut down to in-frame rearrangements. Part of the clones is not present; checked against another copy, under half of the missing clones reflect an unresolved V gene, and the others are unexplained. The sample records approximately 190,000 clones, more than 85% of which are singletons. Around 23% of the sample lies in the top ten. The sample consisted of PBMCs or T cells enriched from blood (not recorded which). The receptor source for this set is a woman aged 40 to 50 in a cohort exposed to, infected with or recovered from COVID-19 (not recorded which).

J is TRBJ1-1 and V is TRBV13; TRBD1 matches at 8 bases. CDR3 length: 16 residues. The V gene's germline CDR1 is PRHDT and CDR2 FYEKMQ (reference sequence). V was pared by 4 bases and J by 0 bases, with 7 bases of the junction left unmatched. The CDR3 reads CASSSTRQGLNTEAFF. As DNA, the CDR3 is TGTGCCAGCAGCTCCACCCGACAGGGGTTGAACACTGAAGCTTTCTTT.

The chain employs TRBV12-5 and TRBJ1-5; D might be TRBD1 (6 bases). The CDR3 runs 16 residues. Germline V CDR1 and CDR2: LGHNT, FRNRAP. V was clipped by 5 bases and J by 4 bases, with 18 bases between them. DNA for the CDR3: TGTGCTAGTGGTCCCTGGCCTCAGGGGAAGAATCAGCCCCAGCATTTT. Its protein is CASGPWPQGKNQPQHF.